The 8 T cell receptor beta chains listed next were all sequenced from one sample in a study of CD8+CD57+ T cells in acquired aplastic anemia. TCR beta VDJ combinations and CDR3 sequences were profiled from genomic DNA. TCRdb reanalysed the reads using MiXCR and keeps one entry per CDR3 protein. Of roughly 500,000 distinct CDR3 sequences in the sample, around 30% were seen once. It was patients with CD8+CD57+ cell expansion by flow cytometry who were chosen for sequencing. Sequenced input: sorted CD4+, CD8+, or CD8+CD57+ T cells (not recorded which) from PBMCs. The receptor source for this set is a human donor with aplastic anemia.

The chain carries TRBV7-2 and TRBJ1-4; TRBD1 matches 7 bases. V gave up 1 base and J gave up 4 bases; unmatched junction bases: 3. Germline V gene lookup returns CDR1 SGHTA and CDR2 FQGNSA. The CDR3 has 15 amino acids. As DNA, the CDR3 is TGTGCCAGCAGCTTAGTGGCAGGGGGTAATGAAAAACTGTTTTTT. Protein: CASSLVAGGNEKLFF.

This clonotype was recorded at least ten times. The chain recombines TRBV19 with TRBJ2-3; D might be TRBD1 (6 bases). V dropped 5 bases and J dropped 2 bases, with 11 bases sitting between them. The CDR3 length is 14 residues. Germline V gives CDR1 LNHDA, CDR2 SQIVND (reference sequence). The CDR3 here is CASSVGQLTDTQYF. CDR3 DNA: TGTGCCAGTAGTGTTGGACAGCTCACAGATACGCAGTATTTT.

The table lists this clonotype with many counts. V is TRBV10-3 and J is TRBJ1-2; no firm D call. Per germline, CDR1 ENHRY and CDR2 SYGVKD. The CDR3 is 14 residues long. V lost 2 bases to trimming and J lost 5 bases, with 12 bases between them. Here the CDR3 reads CAISEQGASYGYTF. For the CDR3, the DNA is TGTGCCATCAGTGAGCAAGGAGCCAGTTATGGCTACACCTTC.

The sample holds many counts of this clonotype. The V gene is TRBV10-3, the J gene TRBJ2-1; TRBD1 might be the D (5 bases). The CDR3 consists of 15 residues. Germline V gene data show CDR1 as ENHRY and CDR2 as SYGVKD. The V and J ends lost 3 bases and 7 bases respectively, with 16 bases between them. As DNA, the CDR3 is TGTGCCATCAGTGATTCCGGACACCCCCAGAATGAGCAGTTCTTC. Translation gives CAISDSGHPQNEQFF.

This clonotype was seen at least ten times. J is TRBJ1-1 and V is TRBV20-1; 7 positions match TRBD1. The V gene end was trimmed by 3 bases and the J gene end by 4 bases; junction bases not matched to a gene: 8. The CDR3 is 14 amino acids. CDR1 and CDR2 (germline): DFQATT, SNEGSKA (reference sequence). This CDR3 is CSARRRQGSTEAFF. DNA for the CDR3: TGCAGTGCTAGGAGGCGACAGGGTAGCACTGAAGCTTTCTTT.

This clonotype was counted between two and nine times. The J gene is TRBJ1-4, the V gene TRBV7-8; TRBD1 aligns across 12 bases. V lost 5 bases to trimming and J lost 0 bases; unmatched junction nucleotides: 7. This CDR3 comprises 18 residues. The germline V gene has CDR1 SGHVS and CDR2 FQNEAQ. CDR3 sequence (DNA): TGTGCCAGCAGCGAGCGGGACAGGGGGCGTACAACTAATGAAAAACTGTTTTTT. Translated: CASSERDRGRTTNEKLFF.

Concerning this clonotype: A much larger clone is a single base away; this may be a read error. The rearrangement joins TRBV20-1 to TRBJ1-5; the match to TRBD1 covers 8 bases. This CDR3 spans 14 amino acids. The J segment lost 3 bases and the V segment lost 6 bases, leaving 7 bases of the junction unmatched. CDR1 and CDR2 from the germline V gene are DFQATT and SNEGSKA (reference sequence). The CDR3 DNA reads TGCAGTGCCAGGGGGCAGGCCACCAATCAGCCCCAGCATTTT. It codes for CSARGQATNQPQHF.

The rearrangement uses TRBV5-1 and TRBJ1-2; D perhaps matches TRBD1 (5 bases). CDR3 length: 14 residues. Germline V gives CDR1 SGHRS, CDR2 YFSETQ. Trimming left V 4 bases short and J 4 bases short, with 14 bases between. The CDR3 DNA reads TGCGCCAGCAGCGCGGGGACGAACCTCTATGGCTACACCTTC. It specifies CASSAGTNLYGYTF.